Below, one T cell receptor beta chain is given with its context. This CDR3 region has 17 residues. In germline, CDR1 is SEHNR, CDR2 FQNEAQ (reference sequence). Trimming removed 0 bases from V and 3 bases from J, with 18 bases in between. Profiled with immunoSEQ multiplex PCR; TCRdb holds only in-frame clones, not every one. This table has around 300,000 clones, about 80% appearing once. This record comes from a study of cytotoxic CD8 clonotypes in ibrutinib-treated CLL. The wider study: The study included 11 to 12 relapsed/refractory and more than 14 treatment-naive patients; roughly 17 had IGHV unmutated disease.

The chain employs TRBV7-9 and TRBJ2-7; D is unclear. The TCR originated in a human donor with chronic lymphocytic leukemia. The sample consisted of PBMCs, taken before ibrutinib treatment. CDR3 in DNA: TGTGCCAGCAGCTTAGCTTTGATCGGCGAAGGGATCTACGAGCAGTACTTC. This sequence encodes CASSLALIGEGIYEQYF.